This TCR beta chain was captured in a study of shared clonotypes between healthy human individuals. Profiling relied on immunoSEQ multiplex PCR, and the TCRdb table lists in-frame clones only, not all of them. Found here are roughly 2,000,000 clones, about 94% of them singletons; the top ten hold more than 1.5%. The CDR3 extends over 18 amino acids. Germline V gives CDR1 MGHRA, CDR2 YSYEKL. The germline V and J ends were trimmed by 1 base and 3 bases, with 21 bases remaining between them. Of note for this clone: Its specificity is not known.

Findings and limits, study-wide: Genetic and exposure-history diversity was limited by the few donors.

As defined, naive CD8 cells were CD45RO-negative and positively selected for CCR7, with terminally differentiated effector memory CD45RA+ cells excluded. Healthy adults negative for HIV, lacking recent acute infections or vaccinations, served as donors. Caucasian adults living in Nashville, Tennessee, provided all samples. The rearrangement links TRBV4-1 to TRBJ2-5; the D gene could be TRBD1 or TRBD2 (5 bases each). This clonotype originated in a man aged 18 to 29 in good health. Some clones in this sample may be carry-over from other donors' samples. The sequenced sample was naive CD8+ T cells from PBMCs. The CDR3 nucleotides read TGCGCCAGCAGCCAAGTTCGCCGGGACGGAAACTTGAAAGAGACCCAGTACTTC. Protein sequence: CASSQVRRDGNLKETQYF.